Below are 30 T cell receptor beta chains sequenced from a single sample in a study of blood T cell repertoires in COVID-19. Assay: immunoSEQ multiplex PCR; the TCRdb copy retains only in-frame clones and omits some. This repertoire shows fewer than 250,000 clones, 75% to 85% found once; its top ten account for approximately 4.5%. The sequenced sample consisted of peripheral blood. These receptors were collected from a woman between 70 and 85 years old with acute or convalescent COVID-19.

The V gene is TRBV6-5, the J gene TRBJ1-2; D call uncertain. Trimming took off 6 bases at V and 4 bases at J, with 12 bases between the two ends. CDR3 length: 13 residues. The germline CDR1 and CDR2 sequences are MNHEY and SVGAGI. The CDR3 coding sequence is TGTGCCAGCAGCCCCCCAGGTAGCTATGGCTACACCTTC. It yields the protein CASSPPGSYGYTF.

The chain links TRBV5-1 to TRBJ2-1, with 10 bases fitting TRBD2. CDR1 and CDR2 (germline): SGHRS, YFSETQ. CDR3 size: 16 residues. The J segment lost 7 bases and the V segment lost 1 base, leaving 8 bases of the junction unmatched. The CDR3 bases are TGCGCCAGCAGCTTGCGGGTAGCGGGGGGTGTGAATGAGCAGTTCTTC. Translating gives CASSLRVAGGVNEQFF.

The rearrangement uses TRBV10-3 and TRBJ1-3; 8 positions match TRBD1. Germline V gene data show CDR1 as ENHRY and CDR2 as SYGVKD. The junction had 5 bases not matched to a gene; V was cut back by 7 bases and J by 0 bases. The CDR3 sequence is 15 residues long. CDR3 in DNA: TGTGCCATCACCCCGACAGGGGCCTCTGGAAACACCATATATTTT. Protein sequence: CAITPTGASGNTIYF.

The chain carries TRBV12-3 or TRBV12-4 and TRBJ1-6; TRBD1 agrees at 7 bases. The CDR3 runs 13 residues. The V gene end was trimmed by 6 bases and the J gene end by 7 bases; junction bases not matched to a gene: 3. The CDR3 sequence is CASRRGQNSPLHF. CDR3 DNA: TGTGCCAGCAGGAGGGGGCAGAATTCACCCCTCCACTTT.

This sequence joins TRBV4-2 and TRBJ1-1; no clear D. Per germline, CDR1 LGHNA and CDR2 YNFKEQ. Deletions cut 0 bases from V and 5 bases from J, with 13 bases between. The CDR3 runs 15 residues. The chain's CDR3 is CASSQDREVRTEAFF. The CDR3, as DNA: TGTGCCAGCAGCCAAGATCGGGAGGTTCGGACTGAAGCTTTCTTT.

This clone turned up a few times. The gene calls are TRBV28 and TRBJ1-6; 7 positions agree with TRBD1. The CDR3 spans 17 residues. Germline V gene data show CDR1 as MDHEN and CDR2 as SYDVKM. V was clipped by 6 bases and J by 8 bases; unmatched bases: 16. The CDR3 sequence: CASSPTRDSGWDSPLHF. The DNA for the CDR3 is TGTGCCAGCAGCCCTACCCGGGACAGCGGCTGGGATTCACCCCTCCACTTT.

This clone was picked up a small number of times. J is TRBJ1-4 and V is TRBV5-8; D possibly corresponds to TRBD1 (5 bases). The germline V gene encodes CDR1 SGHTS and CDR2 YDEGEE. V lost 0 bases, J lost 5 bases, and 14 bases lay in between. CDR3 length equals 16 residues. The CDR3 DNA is TGTGCCAGCAGCTTGGGGCTCAGGGTCTTGAATGAAAAACTGTTTTTT. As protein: CASSLGLRVLNEKLFF.

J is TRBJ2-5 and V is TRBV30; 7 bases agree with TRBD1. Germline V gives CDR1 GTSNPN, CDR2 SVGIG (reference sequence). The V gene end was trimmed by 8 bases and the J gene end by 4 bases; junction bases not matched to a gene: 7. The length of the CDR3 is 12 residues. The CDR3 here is CAGRDSLETQYF. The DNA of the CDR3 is TGTGCCGGCCGGGACAGCCTAGAGACCCAGTACTTC.

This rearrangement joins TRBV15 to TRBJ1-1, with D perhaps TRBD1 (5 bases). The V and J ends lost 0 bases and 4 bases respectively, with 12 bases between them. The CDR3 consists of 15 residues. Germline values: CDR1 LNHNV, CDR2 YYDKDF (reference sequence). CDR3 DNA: TGTGCCACCAGCAGAGATTTGGGTAGGGGCACTGAAGCTTTCTTT. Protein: CATSRDLGRGTEAFF.

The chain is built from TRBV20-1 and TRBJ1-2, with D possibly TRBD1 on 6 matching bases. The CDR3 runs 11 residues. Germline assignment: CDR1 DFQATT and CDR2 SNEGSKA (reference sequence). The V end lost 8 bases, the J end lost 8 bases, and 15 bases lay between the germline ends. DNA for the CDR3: TGCAGTTCACAGGGAGGGTTCGGCTACACCTTC. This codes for CSSQGGFGYTF.

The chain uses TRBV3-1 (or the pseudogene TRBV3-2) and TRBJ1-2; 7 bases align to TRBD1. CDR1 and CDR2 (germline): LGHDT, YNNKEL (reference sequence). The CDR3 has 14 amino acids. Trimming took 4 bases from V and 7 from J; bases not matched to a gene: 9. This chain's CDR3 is CASSLLQGGRGYTF. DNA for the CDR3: TGTGCCAGCAGCCTTCTCCAGGGGGGTCGTGGCTACACCTTC.

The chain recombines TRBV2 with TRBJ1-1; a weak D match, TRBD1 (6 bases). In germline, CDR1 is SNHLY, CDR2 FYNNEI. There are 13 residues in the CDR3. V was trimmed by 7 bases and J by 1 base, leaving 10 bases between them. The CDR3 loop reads CASTRTENTEAFF. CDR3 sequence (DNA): TGTGCCAGCACGCGGACAGAGAACACTGAAGCTTTCTTT.

The CDR3 reads CASTMIGGTEGYTF. The CDR3 coding sequence is TGTGCCAGCACCATGATCGGAGGGACGGAAGGCTACACCTTC. The gene calls are TRBV28 and TRBJ1-2; possibly TRBD1 for D (5 bases). Per germline, CDR1 MDHEN and CDR2 SYDVKM. V was shortened by 7 bases and J by 8 bases, with 20 bases between the two germline ends. The CDR3 contains 14 residues.

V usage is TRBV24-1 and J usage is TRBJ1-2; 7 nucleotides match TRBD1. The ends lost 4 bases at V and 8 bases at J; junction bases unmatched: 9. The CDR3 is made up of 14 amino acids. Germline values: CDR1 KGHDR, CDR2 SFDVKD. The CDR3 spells CATSDPTGLEGYTF. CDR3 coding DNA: TGTGCCACCAGTGACCCGACAGGGTTGGAAGGCTACACCTTC.

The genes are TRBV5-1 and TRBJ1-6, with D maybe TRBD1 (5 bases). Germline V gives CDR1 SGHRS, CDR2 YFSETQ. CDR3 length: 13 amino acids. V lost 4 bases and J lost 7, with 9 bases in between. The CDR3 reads CASSGSGNSPLHF. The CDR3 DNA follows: TGCGCCAGCAGCGGCTCAGGGAATTCACCCCTCCACTTT. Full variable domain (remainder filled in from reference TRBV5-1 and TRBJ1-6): KAGVTQTPRYLIKTRGQQVTLSCSPISGHRSVSWYQQTPGQGLQFLFEYFSETQRNKGNFPGRFSGRQFSNSRSEMNVSTLELGDSALYLCASSGSGNSPLHFGNGTRLTVT.

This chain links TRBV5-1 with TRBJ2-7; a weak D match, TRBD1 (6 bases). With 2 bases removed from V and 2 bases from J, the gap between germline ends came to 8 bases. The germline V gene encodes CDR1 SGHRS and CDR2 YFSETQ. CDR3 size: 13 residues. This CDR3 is CASSLEGAYEQYF. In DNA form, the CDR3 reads TGCGCCAGCAGCTTAGAGGGGGCCTACGAGCAGTACTTC. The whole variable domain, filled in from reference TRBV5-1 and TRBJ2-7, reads KAGVTQTPRYLIKTRGQQVTLSCSPISGHRSVSWYQQTPGQGLQFLFEYFSETQRNKGNFPGRFSGRQFSNSRSEMNVSTLELGDSALYLCASSLEGAYEQYFGPGTRLTVT.

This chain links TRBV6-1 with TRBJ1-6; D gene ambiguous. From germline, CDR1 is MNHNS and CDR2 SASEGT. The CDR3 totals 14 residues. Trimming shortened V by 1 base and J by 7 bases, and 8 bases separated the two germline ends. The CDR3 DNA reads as TGTGCCAGCAGTGAAGTGGGCATGAATTCACCCCTCCACTTT. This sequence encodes CASSEVGMNSPLHF.

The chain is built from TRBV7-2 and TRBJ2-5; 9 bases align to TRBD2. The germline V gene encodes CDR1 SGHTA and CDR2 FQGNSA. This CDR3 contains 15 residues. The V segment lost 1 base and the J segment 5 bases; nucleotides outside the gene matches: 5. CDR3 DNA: TGTGCCAGCAGCTTAGAGGGACTAGCCTCTGAGACCCAGTACTTC. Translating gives CASSLEGLASETQYF.

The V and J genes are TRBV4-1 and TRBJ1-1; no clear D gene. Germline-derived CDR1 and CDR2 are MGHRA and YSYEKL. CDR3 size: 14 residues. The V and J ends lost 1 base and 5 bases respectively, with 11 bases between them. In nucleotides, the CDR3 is TGCGCCAGCAGCCAAGGCCAACAGTCGACTGAAGCTTTCTTT. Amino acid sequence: CASSQGQQSTEAFF.

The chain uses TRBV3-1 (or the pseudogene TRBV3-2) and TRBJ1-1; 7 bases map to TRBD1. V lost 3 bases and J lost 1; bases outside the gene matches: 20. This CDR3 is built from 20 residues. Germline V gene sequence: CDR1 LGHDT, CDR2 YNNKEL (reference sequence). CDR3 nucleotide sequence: TGTGCCAGCAGCCACTCTAGGGGGGCGGGACAGCTTTTCCGGAACACTGAAGCTTTCTTT. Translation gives CASSHSRGAGQLFRNTEAFF.

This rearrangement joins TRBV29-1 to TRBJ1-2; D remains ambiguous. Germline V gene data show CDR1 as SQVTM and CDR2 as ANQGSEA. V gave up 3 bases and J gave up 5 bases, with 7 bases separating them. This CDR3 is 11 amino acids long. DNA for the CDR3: TGCAGCGTTGACACTTTTTATGGCTACACCTTC. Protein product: CSVDTFYGYTF.

The DNA of the CDR3 is TGTGCCAGCAGTGAGCAGGCAGTTTACGAGGAAGCTTTCTTT. It translates to CASSEQAVYEEAFF. The chain uses TRBV6-1 and TRBJ1-1; no definite D call. V dropped 3 bases and J dropped 8 bases, with 16 bases sitting between them. CDR1 is MNHNS and CDR2 is SASEGT in the germline V gene. This CDR3 has 14 amino acids.

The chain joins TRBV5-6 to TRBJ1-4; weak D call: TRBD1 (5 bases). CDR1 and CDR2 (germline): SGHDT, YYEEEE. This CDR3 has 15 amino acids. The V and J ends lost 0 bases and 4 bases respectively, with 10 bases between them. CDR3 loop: CASSLAREDNEKLFF. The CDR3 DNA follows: TGTGCCAGCAGCTTGGCCAGGGAGGATAATGAAAAACTGTTTTTT. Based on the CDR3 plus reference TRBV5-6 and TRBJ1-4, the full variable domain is DAGVTQSPTHLIKTRGQQVTLRCSPKSGHDTVSWYQQALGQGPQFIFQYYEEEERQRGNFPDRFSGHQFPNYSSELNVNALLLGDSALYLCASSLAREDNEKLFFGSGTQLSVL.

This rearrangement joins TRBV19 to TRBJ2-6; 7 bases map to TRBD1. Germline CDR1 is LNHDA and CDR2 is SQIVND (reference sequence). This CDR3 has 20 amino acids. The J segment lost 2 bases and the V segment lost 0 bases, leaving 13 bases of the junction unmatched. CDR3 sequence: CASSIDSSGTAGAGANVLTF. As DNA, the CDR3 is TGTGCCAGTAGTATAGATTCTTCCGGGACAGCCGGCGCTGGGGCCAACGTCCTGACTTTC.

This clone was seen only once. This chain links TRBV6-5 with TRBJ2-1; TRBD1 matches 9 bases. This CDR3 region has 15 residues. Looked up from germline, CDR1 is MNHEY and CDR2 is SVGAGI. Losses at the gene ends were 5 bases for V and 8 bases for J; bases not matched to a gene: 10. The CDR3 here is CASSTRDRVFYEQFF. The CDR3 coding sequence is TGTGCCAGCAGTACCCGGGACAGGGTCTTCTATGAGCAGTTCTTC.

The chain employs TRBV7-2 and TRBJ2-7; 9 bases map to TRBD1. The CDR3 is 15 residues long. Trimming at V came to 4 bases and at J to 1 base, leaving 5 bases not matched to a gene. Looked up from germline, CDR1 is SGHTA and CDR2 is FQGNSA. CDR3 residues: CASSSTGGASYEQYF. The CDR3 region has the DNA TGTGCCAGCAGCTCTACAGGGGGCGCGTCCTACGAGCAGTACTTC.

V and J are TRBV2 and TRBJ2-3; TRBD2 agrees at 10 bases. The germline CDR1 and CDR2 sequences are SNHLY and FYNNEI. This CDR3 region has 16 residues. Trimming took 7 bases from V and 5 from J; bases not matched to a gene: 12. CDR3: CASTRGAGGPGDTQYF. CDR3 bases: TGTGCCAGCACGAGGGGAGCGGGGGGGCCGGGAGATACGCAGTATTTT.

CDR3 amino acids: CASSQDRDGGNTIYF. The CDR3 DNA sequence: TGTGCCAGCAGCCAGGACAGGGATGGCGGAAACACCATATATTTT. The chain has TRBV4-2 and TRBJ1-3; 8 bases are shared with TRBD1. The V segment lost 3 bases and the J segment 4 bases; nucleotides outside the gene matches: 5. CDR1 LGHNA and CDR2 YNFKEQ come from the germline V gene. The CDR3 extends over 15 amino acids.

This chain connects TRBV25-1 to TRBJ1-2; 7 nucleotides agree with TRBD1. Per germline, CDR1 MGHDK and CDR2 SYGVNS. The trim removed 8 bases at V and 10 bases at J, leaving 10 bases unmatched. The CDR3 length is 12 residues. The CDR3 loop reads CASRTGASDYTF. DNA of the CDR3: TGTGCCAGCCGTACAGGGGCTAGCGACTACACCTTC.

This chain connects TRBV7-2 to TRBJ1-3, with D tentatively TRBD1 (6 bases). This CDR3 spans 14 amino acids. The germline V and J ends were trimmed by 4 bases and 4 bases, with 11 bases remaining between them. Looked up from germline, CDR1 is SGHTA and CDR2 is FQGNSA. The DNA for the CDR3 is TGTGCCAGCAGCTCGAGAGGGACAGGAAACACCATATATTTT. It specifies CASSSRGTGNTIYF.